This TCR beta chain was captured by sequencing in a study of regulatory T cells in long-lasting Graves disease. The time point here: newly diagnosed GD, antithyroid drugs for less than 3 months. Extracted PBMC RNA gave rise to the TCR library. For TCR beta, libraries came from iRepertoire HTBI primers and Arm-PCR of CDR3 regions. TCRdb reprocessed the multiplex PCR reads via MiXCR and lists one record per CDR3 protein. The table records about 200,000 distinct CDR3 sequences, about 16% of them present only once. Comment on this clonotype: A much larger clone is a single base away; this may be a read error.

This CDR3 comprises 15 residues. Trimming cost V 3 bases and J 11 bases; bases outside gene matches: 18. Germline V CDR1 and CDR2: DFQATT, SNEGSKA (reference sequence). The receptor's source is a female donor with Graves disease. Specimen: peripheral blood mononuclear cells (PBMCs), collected at new diagnosis, from a patient treated with antithyroid drugs. The rearrangement links TRBV20-1 to TRBJ2-5, with 7 bases identical to TRBD2. CDR3 coding DNA: TGCAGTGCTAGGTGGGAGGGAACCCTATACAATGAGCAGTACTTC. It codes for CSARWEGTLYNEQYF.